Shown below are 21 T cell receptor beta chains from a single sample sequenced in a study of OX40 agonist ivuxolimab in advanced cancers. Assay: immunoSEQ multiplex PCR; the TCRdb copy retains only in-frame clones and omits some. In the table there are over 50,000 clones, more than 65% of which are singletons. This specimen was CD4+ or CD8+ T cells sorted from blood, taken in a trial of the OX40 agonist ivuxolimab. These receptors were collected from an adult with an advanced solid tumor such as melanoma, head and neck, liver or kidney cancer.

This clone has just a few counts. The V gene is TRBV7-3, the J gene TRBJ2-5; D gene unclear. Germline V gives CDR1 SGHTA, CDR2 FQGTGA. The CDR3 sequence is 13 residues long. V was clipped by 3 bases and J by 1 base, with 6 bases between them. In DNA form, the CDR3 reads TGTGCCAGCAGCTTGTGGGCCCAAGAGACCCAGTACTTC. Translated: CASSLWAQETQYF.

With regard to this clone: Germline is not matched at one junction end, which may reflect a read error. The CDR3 reads CARRPPLTGANPYEQYF. CDR3 DNA sequence: TGTGCCCGGAGGCCCCCACTGACAGGGGCCAACCCCTACGAGCAGTACTTC. This chain links TRBV30 with TRBJ2-7; 8 nucleotides line up with TRBD1. This CDR3 region has 17 residues. Germline V gives CDR1 GTSNPN, CDR2 SVGIG (reference sequence).

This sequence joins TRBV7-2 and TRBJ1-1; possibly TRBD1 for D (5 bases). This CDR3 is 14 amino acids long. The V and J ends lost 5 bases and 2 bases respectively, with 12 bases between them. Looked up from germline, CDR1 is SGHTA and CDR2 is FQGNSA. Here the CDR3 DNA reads TGTGCCAGCAGCCCCCAGGGATCAAACACTGAAGCTTTCTTT. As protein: CASSPQGSNTEAFF.

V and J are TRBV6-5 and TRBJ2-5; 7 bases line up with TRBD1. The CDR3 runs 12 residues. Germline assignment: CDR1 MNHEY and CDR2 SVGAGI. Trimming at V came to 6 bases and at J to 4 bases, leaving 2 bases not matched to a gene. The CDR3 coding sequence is TGTGCCAGCAGGAGGGGGCGAGAGACCCAGTACTTC. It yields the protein CASRRGRETQYF.

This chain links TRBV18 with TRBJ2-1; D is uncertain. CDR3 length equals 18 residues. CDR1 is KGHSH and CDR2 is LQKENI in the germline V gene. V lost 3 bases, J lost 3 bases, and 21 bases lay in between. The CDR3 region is CASSPGVSQVPFYNEQFF. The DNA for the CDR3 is TGTGCCAGCTCACCGGGCGTGTCTCAGGTCCCATTCTACAATGAGCAGTTCTTC.

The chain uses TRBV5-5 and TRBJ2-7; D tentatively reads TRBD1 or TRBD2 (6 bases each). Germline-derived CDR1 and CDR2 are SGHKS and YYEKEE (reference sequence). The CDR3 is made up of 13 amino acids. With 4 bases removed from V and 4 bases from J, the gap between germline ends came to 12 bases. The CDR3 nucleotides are TGTGCCAGCAGCCCGGTAGGGGGGTACGAGCAGTACTTC. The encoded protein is CASSPVGGYEQYF.

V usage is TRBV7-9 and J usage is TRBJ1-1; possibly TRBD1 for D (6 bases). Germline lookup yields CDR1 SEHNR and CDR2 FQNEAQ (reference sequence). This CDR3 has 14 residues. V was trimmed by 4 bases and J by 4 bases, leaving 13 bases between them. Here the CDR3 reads CASSSLGGSTEAFF. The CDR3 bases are TGTGCCAGCAGCTCCCTAGGGGGGAGCACTGAAGCTTTCTTT.

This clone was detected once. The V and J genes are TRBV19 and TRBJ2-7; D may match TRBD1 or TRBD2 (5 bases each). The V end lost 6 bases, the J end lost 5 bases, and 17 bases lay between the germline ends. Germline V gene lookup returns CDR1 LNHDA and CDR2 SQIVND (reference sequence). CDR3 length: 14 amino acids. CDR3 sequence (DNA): TGTGCCAGTAGAGCACCGGGACGGTCTCACGAGCAGTACTTC. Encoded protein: CASRAPGRSHEQYF.

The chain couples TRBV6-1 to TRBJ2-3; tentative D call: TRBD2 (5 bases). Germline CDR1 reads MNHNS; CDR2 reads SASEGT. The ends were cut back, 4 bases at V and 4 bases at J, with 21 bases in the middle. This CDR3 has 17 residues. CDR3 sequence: CASSGPLPSSGPDTQYF. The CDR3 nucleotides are TGTGCCAGCAGTGGCCCCCTACCTAGCAGTGGTCCAGATACGCAGTATTTT.

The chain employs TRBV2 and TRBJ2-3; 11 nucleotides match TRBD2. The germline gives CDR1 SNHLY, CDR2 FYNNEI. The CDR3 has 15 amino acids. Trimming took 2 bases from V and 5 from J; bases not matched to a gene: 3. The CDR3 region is CASSELAGGQDTQYF. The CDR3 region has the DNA TGTGCCAGCAGTGAATTAGCGGGAGGGCAAGATACGCAGTATTTT.

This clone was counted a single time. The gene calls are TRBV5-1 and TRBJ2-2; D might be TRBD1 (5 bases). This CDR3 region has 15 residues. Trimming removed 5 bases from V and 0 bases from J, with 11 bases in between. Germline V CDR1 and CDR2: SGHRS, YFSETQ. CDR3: CASSYRKANTGELFF. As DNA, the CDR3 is TGCGCCAGCAGTTACAGGAAGGCGAACACCGGGGAGCTGTTTTTT.

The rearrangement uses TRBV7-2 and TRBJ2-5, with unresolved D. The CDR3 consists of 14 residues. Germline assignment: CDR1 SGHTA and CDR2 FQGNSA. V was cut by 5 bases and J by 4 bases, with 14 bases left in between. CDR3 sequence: CASSRSTRGETQYF. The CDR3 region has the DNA TGTGCCAGCAGCCGCTCGACTCGAGGAGAGACCCAGTACTTC. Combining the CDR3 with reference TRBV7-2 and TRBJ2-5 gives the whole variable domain GAGVSQSPSNKVTEKGKDVELRCDPISGHTALYWYRQSLGQGLEFLIYFQGNSAPDKSGLPSDRFSAERTGGSVSTLTIQRTQQEDSAVYLCASSRSTRGETQYFGPGTRLLVL.

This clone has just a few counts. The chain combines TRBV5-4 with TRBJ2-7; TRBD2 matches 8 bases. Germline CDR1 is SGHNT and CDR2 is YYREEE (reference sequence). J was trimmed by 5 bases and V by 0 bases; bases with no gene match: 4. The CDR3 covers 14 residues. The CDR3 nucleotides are TGTGCCAGCAGCTTGGGTAGCGGGGCGGACGAGCAGTACTTC. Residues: CASSLGSGADEQYF.

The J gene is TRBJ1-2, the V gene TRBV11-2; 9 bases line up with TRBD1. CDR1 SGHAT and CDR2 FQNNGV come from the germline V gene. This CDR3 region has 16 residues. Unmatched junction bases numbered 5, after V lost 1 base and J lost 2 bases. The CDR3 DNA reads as TGTGCCAGCAGCTTAGGGGGGACAGGGCTCAACTATGGCTACACCTTC. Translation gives CASSLGGTGLNYGYTF.

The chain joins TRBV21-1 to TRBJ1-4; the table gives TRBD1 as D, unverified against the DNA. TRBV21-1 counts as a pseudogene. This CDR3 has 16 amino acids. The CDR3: CASIVTGDATNEKLFF. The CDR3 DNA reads TGTGCCAGCATCGTGACAGGGGATGCAACTAATGAAAAACTGTTTTTT.

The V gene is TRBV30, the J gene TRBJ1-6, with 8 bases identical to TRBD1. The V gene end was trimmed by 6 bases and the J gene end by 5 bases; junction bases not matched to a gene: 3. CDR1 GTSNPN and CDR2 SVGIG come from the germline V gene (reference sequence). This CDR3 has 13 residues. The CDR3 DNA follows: TGTGCCTGCCGGGGACAGGATAATTCACCCCTCCACTTT. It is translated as CACRGQDNSPLHF.

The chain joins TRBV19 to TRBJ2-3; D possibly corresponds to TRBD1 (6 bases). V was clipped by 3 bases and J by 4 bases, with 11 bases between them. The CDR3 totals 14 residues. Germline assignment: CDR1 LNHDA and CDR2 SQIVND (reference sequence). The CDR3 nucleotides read TGTGCCAGTAGTATTTGGGGGCGTGCAGATACGCAGTATTTT. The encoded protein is CASSIWGRADTQYF. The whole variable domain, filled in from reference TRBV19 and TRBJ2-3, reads DGGITQSPKYLFRKEGQNVTLSCEQNLNHDAMYWYRQDPGQGLRLIYYSQIVNDFQKGDIAEGYSVSREKKESFPLTVTSAQKNPTAFYLCASSIWGRADTQYFGPGTRLTVL.

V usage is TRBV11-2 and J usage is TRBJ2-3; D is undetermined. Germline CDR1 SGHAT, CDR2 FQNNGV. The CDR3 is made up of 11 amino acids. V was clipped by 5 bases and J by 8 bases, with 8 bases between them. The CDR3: CASSPGVTQYF. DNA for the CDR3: TGTGCCAGCAGCCCAGGAGTTACGCAGTATTTT.

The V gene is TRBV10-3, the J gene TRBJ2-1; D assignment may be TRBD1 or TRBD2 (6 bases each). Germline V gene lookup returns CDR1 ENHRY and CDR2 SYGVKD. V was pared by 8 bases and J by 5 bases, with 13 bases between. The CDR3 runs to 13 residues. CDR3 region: CAIGAGEDNEQFF. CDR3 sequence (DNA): TGTGCCATCGGGGCAGGGGAGGACAATGAGCAGTTCTTC.

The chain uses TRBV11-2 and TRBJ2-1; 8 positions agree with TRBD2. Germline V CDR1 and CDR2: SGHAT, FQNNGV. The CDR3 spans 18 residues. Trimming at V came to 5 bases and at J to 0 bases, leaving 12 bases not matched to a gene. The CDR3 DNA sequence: TGTGCCAGCAGCCCCAAGGGACTAGTCGGGAGCTCCTACAATGAGCAGTTCTTC. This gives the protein CASSPKGLVGSSYNEQFF.

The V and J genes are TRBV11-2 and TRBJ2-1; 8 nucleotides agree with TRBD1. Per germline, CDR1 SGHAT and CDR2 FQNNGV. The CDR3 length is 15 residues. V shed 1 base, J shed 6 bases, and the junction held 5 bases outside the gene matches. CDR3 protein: CASSLGTGKFNEQFF. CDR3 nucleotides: TGTGCCAGCAGCTTAGGGACAGGGAAGTTCAATGAGCAGTTCTTC.